The clone carrying this TCR beta chain was counted a few times. The antigen is undetermined. Germline loops: CDR1 SGHRS, CDR2 YFSETQ. The CDR3 is 15 amino acids. Trimming stripped 5 bases from V and 7 bases from J, with 19 bases between. Regarding time point: persistent/refractory GD, antithyroid drugs over 5 years with positive TRAb. Construction of the TCR library relied on RNA isolated from PBMCs. Diagnosing Graves' disease relied on the American Thyroid Association guidelines. Staff drew about 8.2 milliliters of peripheral blood into EDTA tubes. In building TCR beta libraries, iRepertoire HTBI primers were used together with Arm-PCR of CDR3 regions. TCRdb processed the multiplex PCR reads anew with MiXCR; each CDR3 protein has one entry. Of a few hundred thousand distinct CDR3 sequences listed, roughly 23% are singletons. This entry comes from a study of regulatory T cells in long-lasting Graves disease. Study-wide background: Persistent cases were those of Graves' disease that involved over 5 years of antithyroid drugs with positive TSH receptor antibodies. General study findings and limits: Patients with persistent disease showed a bias toward TRBV28, TRBJ1-2 and TRBJ2-5.

The sequence came from a woman between 40 and 55 years old with Graves disease. The sample consisted of peripheral blood mononuclear cells (PBMCs), taken when the disease was refractory, from a patient treated with antithyroid drugs. The J gene is TRBJ2-4, the V gene TRBV5-1; D uncertain. CDR3 loop: CASSLLGPVPNIQYF. The CDR3, as DNA: TGCGCCAGCAGTCTGTTGGGTCCGGTACCGAACATTCAGTACTTC.